The clone carrying this T cell receptor (beta chain) was observed a handful of times. Its antigen is as yet unknown. Germline trimming cut 8 bases from V and 5 bases from J; bases unmatched to any gene: 3. Per germline, CDR1 SNHLY and CDR2 FYNNEI. This CDR3 contains 12 residues. TCRdb reprocessed the 5' RACE reads via MiXCR and lists one record per CDR3 protein. The table has about 530,000 distinct CDR3 sequences, around 22% seen once; the top ten hold around 0.48%. This specimen belongs to a study of identical twins. Study-wide results and limits: In zero-insertion analyses, partial confounding could arise from invariant MAIT and iNKT cells. Cross-sectional statistics, not tracking of the same donors, supported the conclusions. Abundant cord blood beta clonotypes carried fewer insertions; memory repertoires showed none.

This sample also appeared in a second study, on yellow fever vaccine responses in identical twins.

Material: CD4+ T cells sorted from blood. The genes are TRBV2 and TRBJ2-1; 7 nucleotides align to TRBD2. The sequence was obtained from a woman aged 18 to 35 in good health. CDR3 bases: TGTGCCAGCTGGGGGACTAACAATGAGCAGTTCTTC. This codes for CASWGTNNEQFF.